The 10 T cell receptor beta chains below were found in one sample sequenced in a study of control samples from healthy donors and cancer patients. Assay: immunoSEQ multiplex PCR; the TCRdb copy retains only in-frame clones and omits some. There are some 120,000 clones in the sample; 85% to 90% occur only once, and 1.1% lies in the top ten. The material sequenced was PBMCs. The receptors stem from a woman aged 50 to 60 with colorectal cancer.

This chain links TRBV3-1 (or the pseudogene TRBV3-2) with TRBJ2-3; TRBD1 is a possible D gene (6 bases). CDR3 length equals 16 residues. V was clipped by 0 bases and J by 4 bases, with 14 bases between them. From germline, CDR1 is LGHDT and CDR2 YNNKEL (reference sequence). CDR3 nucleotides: TGTGCCAGCAGCCAAGATTGGGGGCCTGGTCCAGATACGCAGTATTTT. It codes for CASSQDWGPGPDTQYF.

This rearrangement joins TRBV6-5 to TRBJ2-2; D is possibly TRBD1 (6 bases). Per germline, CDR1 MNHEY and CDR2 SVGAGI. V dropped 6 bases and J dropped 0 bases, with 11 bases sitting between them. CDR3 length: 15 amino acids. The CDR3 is CASRSTGTNTGELFF. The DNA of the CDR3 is TGTGCCAGCAGATCGACAGGAACGAACACCGGGGAGCTGTTTTTT.

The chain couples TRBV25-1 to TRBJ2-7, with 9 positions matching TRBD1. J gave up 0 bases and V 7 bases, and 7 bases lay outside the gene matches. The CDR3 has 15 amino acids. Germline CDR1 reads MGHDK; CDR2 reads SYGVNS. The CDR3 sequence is CASIPTGQGSYEQYF. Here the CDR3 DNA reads TGTGCCAGCATCCCTACGGGACAGGGCTCCTACGAGCAGTACTTC.

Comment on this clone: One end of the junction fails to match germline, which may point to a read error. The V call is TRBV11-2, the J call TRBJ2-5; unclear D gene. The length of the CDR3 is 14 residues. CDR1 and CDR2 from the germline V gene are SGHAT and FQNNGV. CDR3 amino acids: CANSLSGHKETQYF. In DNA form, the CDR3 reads TGTGCCAACAGCTTATCTGGGCATAAAGAGACCCAGTACTTC.

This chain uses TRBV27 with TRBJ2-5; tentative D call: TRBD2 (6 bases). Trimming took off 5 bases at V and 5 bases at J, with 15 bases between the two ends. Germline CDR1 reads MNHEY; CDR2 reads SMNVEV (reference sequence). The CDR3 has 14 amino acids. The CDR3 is CASSPGTPRETQYF. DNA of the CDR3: TGTGCCAGCAGTCCCGGGACTCCGCGGGAGACCCAGTACTTC.

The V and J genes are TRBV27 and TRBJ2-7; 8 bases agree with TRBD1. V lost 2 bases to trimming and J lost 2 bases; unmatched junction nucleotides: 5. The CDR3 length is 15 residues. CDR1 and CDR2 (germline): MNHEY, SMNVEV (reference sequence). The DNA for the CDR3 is TGTGCCAGCAGTTTAGGTGGGACAGGAACCTACGAGCAGTACTTC. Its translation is CASSLGGTGTYEQYF.

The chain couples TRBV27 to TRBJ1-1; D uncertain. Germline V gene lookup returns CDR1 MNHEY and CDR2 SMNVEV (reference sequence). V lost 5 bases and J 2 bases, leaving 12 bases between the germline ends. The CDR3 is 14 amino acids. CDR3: CASSPDGANTEAFF. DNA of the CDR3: TGTGCCAGCAGTCCGGACGGAGCTAACACTGAAGCTTTCTTT.

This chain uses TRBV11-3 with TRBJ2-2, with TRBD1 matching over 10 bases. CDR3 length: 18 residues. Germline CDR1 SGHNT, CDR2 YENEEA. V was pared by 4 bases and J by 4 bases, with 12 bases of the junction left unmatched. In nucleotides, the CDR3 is TGTGCCAGCAGCTCCCTCGGGACAGGGGTGACTCCCACCGGGGAGCTGTTTTTT. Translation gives CASSSLGTGVTPTGELFF.

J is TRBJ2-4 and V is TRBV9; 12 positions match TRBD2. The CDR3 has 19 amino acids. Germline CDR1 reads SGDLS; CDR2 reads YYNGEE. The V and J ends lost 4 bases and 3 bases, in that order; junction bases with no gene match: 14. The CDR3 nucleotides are TGTGCCAGCAGCCCCCAAGGACTAGCGGGAACTTACGGCAAAAACATTCAGTACTTC. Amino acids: CASSPQGLAGTYGKNIQYF.

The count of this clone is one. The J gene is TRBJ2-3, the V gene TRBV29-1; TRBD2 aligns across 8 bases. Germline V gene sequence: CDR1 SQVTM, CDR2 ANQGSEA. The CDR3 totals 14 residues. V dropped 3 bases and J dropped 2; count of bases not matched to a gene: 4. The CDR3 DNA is TGCAGCGTTGAGCGGGGGGAAACCACAGATACGCAGTATTTT. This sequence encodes CSVERGETTDTQYF.